Presented here are 24 T cell receptor beta chains from one specimen sequenced in a study of OX40 agonist ivuxolimab in advanced cancers. Assay used: immunoSEQ multiplex PCR; TCRdb lists only in-frame clones, some missing. The data show roughly 90,000 clones, 94% seen once. The sequencing used CD4+ or CD8+ T cells sorted from blood, collected in a trial of the OX40 agonist ivuxolimab. The receptors originated from an adult with an advanced solid tumor such as melanoma, head and neck, liver or kidney cancer.

The chain joins TRBV29-1 to TRBJ2-3, with TRBD2 as a possible D gene (6 bases). V lost 7 bases, J lost 5 bases, and 19 bases lay in between. CDR1 is SQVTM, CDR2 ANQGSEA, per germline. The CDR3 sequence is 14 residues long. The CDR3 DNA follows: TGCAGCGCGCTGGGGGGACTGACCGGAGATACGCAGTATTTT. The encoded protein is CSALGGLTGDTQYF.

The chain recombines TRBV5-1 with TRBJ2-5, with 10 bases lining up with TRBD1. CDR1 is SGHRS, CDR2 YFSETQ, per germline. There are 12 residues in the CDR3. Trimming cost V 4 bases and J 9 bases; bases outside gene matches: 3. In DNA form, the CDR3 reads TGCGCCAGCAGCCCGGACAGGGGGGCCCAGTACTTC. Translated: CASSPDRGAQYF.

In this sample, this clone turned up a few times. Given the absence of the conserved phenylalanine or tryptophan at the CDR3 end, a read error is likely. The DNA is left out, because the CDR3 cannot be placed on it with certainty; the CDR3 is given as TCRdb lists it. This sequence joins TRBV4-1 and TRBJ1-5. CDR1 is MGHRA, CDR2 YSYEKL, per germline. The CDR3 is 9 amino acids long, termini counted. The CDR3: CASSQDSQL.

This chain uses TRBV18 with TRBJ2-2; weak D call: TRBD2 (5 bases). V was cut by 2 bases and J by 9 bases, with 10 bases left in between. CDR3 size: 13 residues. CDR1 is KGHSH and CDR2 is LQKENI in the germline V gene. CDR3 DNA: TGTGCCAGCTCACCAATAGCGCACCGGGAGCTGTTTTTT. It translates to CASSPIAHRELFF.

The CDR3 region is CASSLEAGSGNTIYF. The CDR3 DNA follows: TGTGCCAGCAGCTTAGAGGCGGGGTCTGGAAACACCATATATTTT. This chain uses TRBV7-6 with TRBJ1-3, with unresolved D. Germline CDR1 and CDR2: SGHVS and FNYEAQ. V was cut by 1 base and J by 1 base, with 8 bases left in between. This CDR3 is 15 amino acids long.

J is TRBJ2-3 and V is TRBV6-6; 13 bases are a match to TRBD2. This CDR3 comprises 14 residues. With V trimmed by 10 bases and J by 4 bases, 5 bases remained unmatched. The V gene's germline CDR1 is MNHNY and CDR2 SVGAGI (reference sequence). The DNA of the CDR3 is TGTGCCACCTTAACTAGCGGGAGGGCAGATACGCAGTATTTT. Residues: CATLTSGRADTQYF.

This rearrangement joins TRBV28 to TRBJ2-3; D ambiguous. The V end lost 3 bases, the J end lost 3 bases, and 10 bases lay between the germline ends. This CDR3 region has 14 residues. The V gene's germline CDR1 is MDHEN and CDR2 SYDVKM. DNA of the CDR3: TGTGCCAGCAGTTTGGTGGGCCGGACAGATACGCAGTATTTT. It yields the protein CASSLVGRTDTQYF. The full variable domain, completed using reference TRBV28 and TRBJ2-3, is DVKVTQSSRYLVKRTGEKVFLECVQDMDHENMFWYRQDPGLGLRLIYFSYDVKMKEKGDIPEGYSVSREKKERFSLILESASTNQTSMYLCASSLVGRTDTQYFGPGTRLTVL.

This sequence joins TRBV5-4 and TRBJ1-1; D remains ambiguous. This CDR3 is 14 amino acids long. Germline lookup yields CDR1 SGHNT and CDR2 YYREEE (reference sequence). V lost 4 bases to trimming and J lost 0 bases, with 10 bases between them. CDR3 in amino acids: CASSQYRMNTEAFF. Here the CDR3 DNA reads TGTGCCAGCAGCCAGTACCGTATGAACACTGAAGCTTTCTTT.

The chain links TRBV6-5 to TRBJ2-7; 10 nucleotides align to TRBD1. Germline trimming cut 8 bases from V and 2 bases from J; bases unmatched to any gene: 3. This CDR3 has 13 amino acids. The germline V gene encodes CDR1 MNHEY and CDR2 SVGAGI. The CDR3 DNA follows: TGTGCCAGCGGACAGGGGGTGGCCTACGAGCAGTACTTC. Translation: CASGQGVAYEQYF.

The chain joins TRBV19 to TRBJ2-1, with D hard to call. This CDR3 is 11 amino acids long. Germline CDR1 reads LNHDA; CDR2 reads SQIVND (reference sequence). Deletions cut 10 bases from V and 4 bases from J, with 8 bases between. This CDR3 reads CATGAYNEQFF. The CDR3 DNA follows: TGTGCCACGGGCGCGTACAATGAGCAGTTCTTC.

The chain couples TRBV4-1 to TRBJ2-7; a weak D match, TRBD1 (5 bases). This CDR3 comprises 15 residues. V lost 0 bases to trimming and J lost 2 bases, with 11 bases between them. In germline, CDR1 is MGHRA, CDR2 YSYEKL. CDR3 nucleotide sequence: TGCGCCAGCAGCCAAGATCAGGGCCGGGCCTACGAGCAGTACTTC. Its translation is CASSQDQGRAYEQYF.

The chain carries TRBV2 and TRBJ1-4; D unresolved. V was shortened by 2 bases and J by 10 bases, with 11 bases between the two germline ends. The CDR3 contains 13 residues. Per the germline V gene, CDR1 is SNHLY and CDR2 is FYNNEI. CDR3 DNA: TGTGCCAGCAGTGAAACACTCTTGGGAAAACTGTTTTTT. Its translation is CASSETLLGKLFF.

The chain joins TRBV7-2 to TRBJ1-5; D gene uncertain. The CDR3 extends over 16 amino acids. Per the germline V gene, CDR1 is SGHTA and CDR2 is FQGNSA. V was cut by 1 base and J by 2 bases, with 12 bases left in between. The CDR3 DNA sequence: TGTGCCAGCAGCTTAGGTACGAGAGGTGGCAATCAGCCCCAGCATTTT. It yields the protein CASSLGTRGGNQPQHF.

The rearrangement joins TRBV9 to TRBJ2-2; TRBD1 matches 7 bases. V lost 4 bases and J lost 0; bases outside the gene matches: 3. CDR1 SGDLS and CDR2 YYNGEE come from the germline V gene. The CDR3 is 15 residues long. The CDR3 nucleotides read TGTGCCAGCAGCACCCAGGGGGCGAACACCGGGGAGCTGTTTTTT. The encoded protein is CASSTQGANTGELFF.

J is TRBJ1-2 and V is TRBV7-2, with D unresolved. Germline CDR1 reads SGHTA; CDR2 reads FQGNSA. This CDR3 comprises 16 residues. Trimming left V 6 bases short and J 5 bases short, with 22 bases between. The CDR3 is CASSQTSPKPGYGYTF. The CDR3 DNA sequence: TGTGCCAGCAGTCAGACATCTCCCAAACCTGGGTATGGCTACACCTTC. Drawing the rest from reference TRBV7-2 and TRBJ1-2, the complete variable domain is GAGVSQSPSNKVTEKGKDVELRCDPISGHTALYWYRQSLGQGLEFLIYFQGNSAPDKSGLPSDRFSAERTGGSVSTLTIQRTQQEDSAVYLCASSQTSPKPGYGYTFGSGTRLTVV.

The chain recombines TRBV9 with TRBJ2-2; maybe TRBD1 (6 bases). Deletions cut 2 bases from V and 1 base from J, with 9 bases between. Germline CDR1 SGDLS, CDR2 YYNGEE. The CDR3 is 15 residues long. The DNA for the CDR3 is TGTGCCAGCAGCGTGGGGGCTGGGAACACCGGGGAGCTGTTTTTT. Its translation: CASSVGAGNTGELFF.

This rearrangement joins TRBV27 to TRBJ1-3; the D is unclear. Germline V gene lookup returns CDR1 MNHEY and CDR2 SMNVEV (reference sequence). Trimming left V 0 bases short and J 0 bases short, with 6 bases between. This CDR3 comprises 15 residues. DNA of the CDR3: TGTGCCAGCAGTTTATCGGTTCTCTCTGGAAACACCATATATTTT. It specifies CASSLSVLSGNTIYF.

The gene calls are TRBV5-6 and TRBJ2-1; D possibly corresponds to TRBD2 (6 bases). The CDR3 spans 16 residues. Germline values: CDR1 SGHDT, CDR2 YYEEEE. Trimming removed 1 base from V and 7 bases from J, with 18 bases in between. In DNA form, the CDR3 reads TGTGCCAGCAGCTTGTACTCCGGGACTTTCGTTAATGAGCAGTTCTTC. Protein product: CASSLYSGTFVNEQFF.

This clone was seen more than once but under ten times. V is TRBV21-1 and J is TRBJ2-2; the D segment call TRBD2 is taken from the table without a DNA check. TRBV21-1 is recorded as a pseudogene. This CDR3 spans 16 amino acids. The CDR3 loop reads CASSKPRRAGHRELFF. The CDR3, as DNA: TGTGCCAGCAGCAAACCAAGGAGGGCTGGGCACCGGGAGCTGTTTTTT.

The chain recombines TRBV6-5 with TRBJ2-5; D possibly corresponds to TRBD2 (6 bases). CDR1 is MNHEY, CDR2 SVGAGI, per germline. The CDR3 covers 14 residues. Trimming removed 0 bases at V and 4 bases at J, with 9 bases between. Here the CDR3 DNA reads TGTGCCAGCAGTTACTCGGAGGGGTTAGAGACCCAGTACTTC. Its translation: CASSYSEGLETQYF.

The chain has TRBV4-1 and TRBJ2-7, with 12 bases lining up with TRBD2. CDR1 is MGHRA and CDR2 is YSYEKL in the germline V gene. The trim removed 4 bases at V and 8 bases at J, leaving 6 bases unmatched. This CDR3 is built from 14 residues. CDR3 sequence (DNA): TGCGCCAGCAGCCCTTGGGGACTAGCGGGCCAGCAGTACTTC. The encoded protein is CASSPWGLAGQQYF.

The genes are TRBV4-3 and TRBJ1-1; D remains ambiguous. CDR1 LGHNA and CDR2 YSLEER come from the germline V gene. V lost 4 bases, J lost 0 bases, and 6 bases lay in between. The CDR3 covers 13 residues. CDR3: CASSPYLNTEAFF. CDR3 DNA: TGCGCCAGCAGCCCCTACCTGAACACTGAAGCTTTCTTT.

The gene calls are TRBV6-5 and TRBJ1-1; D unclear. Germline CDR1 is MNHEY and CDR2 is SVGAGI. This CDR3 region has 14 residues. V was clipped by 2 bases and J by 3 bases, with 10 bases between them. CDR3 in DNA: TGTGCCAGCAGTTACGCCTCTGATTACACTGAAGCTTTCTTT. It specifies CASSYASDYTEAFF.

This chain uses TRBV4-3 with TRBJ1-1, with D perhaps matching TRBD1 (6 bases). This CDR3 spans 16 amino acids. V lost 1 base and J 0 bases, leaving 12 bases between the germline ends. Germline CDR1 LGHNA, CDR2 YSLEER. CDR3 nucleotide sequence: TGCGCCAGCAGCCAAGTCGTGACAGGAATGAACACTGAAGCTTTCTTT. Residues: CASSQVVTGMNTEAFF.